The entry below gives a single T cell receptor (beta chain) sequence along with its context. Its antigen remains unidentified. The data stem from a study of shared clonotypes between healthy human individuals. As for the study in general: Used for every donor were three CD4 naive, three CD4 memory, two CD8 naive and one CD8 memory plate.

General study findings and limits: Several donors held about 5% of naive CD4 clonotypes in common. Apart from blood, nothing was sampled; tissue repertoires likely differ.

DNA at about 0.2 ug, some 31,000 T cell genomes, went into sorted-subset replicate PCRs. Libraries were prepared by immunoSEQ multiplex PCR; TCRdb keeps only in-frame clonotypes and omits some of them. The table records some 2 million clones, roughly 94% of them present only once. The CDR3 has 12 amino acids. The V gene lost 6 bases and the J gene lost 7 bases, with 7 bases spanning the gap. CDR1 is SNHLY, CDR2 FYNNEI, per germline. Naive CD8 isolation took CD45RO-negative cells positively selected for CCR7 and excluded terminally differentiated effector memory CD45RA+ cells. The chain combines TRBV2 with TRBJ1-6; D is uncertain. This TCR derives from a young man in good health. What was sequenced was naive CD8+ T cells sorted from blood. In DNA form, the CDR3 reads TGTGCCAGCAGCCCAGTGAATTCACCCCTCCACTTT. This encodes CASSPVNSPLHF.